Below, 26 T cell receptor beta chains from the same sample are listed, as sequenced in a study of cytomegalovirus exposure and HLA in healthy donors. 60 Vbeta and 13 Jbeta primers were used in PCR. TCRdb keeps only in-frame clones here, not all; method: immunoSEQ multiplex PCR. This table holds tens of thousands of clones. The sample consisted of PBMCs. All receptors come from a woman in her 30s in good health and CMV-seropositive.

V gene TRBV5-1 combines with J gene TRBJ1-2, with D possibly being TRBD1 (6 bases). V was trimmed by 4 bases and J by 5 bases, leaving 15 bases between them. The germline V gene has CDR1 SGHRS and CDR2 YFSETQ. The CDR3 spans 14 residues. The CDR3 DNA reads TGCGCCAGCAGCGACAGGCAGCGAGATTATGGCTACACCTTC. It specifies CASSDRQRDYGYTF.

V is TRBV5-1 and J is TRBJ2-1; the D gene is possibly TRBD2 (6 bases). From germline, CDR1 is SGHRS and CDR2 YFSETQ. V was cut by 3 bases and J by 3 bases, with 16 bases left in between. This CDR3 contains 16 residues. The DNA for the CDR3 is TGCGCCAGCAGCTCCGGGTCGGGCGGGGTCTACAATGAGCAGTTCTTC. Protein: CASSSGSGGVYNEQFF.

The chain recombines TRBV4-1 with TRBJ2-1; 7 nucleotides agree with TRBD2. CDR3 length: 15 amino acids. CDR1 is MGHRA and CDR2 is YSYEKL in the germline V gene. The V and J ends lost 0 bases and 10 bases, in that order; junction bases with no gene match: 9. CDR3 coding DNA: TGCGCCAGCAGCCAAGAAGGAGGGAGGGCCCACGAGCAGTTCTTC. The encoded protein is CASSQEGGRAHEQFF.

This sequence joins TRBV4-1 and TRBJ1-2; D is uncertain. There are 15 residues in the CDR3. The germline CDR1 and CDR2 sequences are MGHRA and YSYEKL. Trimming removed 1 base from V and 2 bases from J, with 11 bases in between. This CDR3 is CASSQARTGNYGYTF. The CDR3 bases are TGCGCCAGCAGCCAAGCAAGAACGGGAAACTATGGCTACACCTTC.

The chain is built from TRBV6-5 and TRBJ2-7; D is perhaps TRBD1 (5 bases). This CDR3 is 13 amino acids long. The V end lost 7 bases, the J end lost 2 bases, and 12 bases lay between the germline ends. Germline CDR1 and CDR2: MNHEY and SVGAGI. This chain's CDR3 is CASTHPDTYEQYF. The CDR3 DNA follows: TGTGCCAGCACACATCCGGACACCTACGAGCAGTACTTC.

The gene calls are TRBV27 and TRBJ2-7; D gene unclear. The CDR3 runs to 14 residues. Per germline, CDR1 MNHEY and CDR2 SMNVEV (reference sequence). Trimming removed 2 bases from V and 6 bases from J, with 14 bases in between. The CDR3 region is CASSLNPVLSEQYF. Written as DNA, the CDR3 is TGTGCCAGCAGTTTAAACCCGGTCCTCTCCGAGCAGTACTTC.

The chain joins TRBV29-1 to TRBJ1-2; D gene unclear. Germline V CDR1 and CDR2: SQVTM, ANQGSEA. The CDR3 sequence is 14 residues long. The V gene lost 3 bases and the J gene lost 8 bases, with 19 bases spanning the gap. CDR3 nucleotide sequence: TGCAGCGTTGAGTTAGGAGGCCTTGACCAAGGCTACACCTTC. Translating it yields CSVELGGLDQGYTF.

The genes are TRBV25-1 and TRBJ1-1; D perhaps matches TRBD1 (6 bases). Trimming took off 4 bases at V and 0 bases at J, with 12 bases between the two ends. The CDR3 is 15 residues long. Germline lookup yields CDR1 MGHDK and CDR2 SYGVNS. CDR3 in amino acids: CASSVAGELNTEAFF. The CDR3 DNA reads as TGTGCCAGCAGTGTGGCAGGGGAGCTGAACACTGAAGCTTTCTTT.

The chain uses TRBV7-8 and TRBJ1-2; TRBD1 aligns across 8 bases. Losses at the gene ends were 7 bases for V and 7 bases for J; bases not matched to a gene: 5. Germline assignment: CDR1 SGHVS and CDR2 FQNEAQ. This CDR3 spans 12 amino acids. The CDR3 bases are TGTGCCAGCAACCGACAGGGGTTTGGCTACACCTTC. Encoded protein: CASNRQGFGYTF.

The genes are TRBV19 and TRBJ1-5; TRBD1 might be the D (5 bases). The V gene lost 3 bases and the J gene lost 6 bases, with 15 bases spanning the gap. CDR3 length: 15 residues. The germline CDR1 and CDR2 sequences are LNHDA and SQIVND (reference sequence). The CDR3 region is CASSIGPQGGQPQHF. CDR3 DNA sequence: TGTGCCAGTAGTATTGGACCGCAGGGTGGTCAGCCCCAGCATTTT.

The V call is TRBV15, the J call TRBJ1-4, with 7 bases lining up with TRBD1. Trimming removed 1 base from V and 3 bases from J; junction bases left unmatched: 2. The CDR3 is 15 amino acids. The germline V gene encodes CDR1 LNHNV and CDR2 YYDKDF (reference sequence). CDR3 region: CATSRGDRPNEKLFF. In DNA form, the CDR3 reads TGTGCCACCAGCAGAGGGGACAGACCTAATGAAAAACTGTTTTTT.

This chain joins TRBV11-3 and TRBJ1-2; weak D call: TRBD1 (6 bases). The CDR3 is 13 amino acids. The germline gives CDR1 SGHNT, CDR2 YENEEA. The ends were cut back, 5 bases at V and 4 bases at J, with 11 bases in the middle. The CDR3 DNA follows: TGTGCCAGCAGCCCGGGACATACCTATGGCTACACCTTC. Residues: CASSPGHTYGYTF.

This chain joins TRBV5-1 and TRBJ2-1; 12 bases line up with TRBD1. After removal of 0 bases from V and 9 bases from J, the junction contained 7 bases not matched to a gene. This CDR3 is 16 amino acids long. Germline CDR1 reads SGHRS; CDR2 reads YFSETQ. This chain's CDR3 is CASSLDTGQGAIEQFF. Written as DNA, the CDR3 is TGCGCCAGCAGCTTGGATACGGGACAGGGGGCAATTGAGCAGTTCTTC.

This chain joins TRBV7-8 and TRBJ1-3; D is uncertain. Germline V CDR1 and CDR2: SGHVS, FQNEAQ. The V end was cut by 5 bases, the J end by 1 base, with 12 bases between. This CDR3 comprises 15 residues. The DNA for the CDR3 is TGTGCCAGCAGCCTTGCGGACTTTTCTGGAAACACCATATATTTT. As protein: CASSLADFSGNTIYF.

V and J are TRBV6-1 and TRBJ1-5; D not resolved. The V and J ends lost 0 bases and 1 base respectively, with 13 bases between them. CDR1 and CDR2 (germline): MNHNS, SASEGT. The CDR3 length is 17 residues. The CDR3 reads CASSEALPGTSNQPQHF. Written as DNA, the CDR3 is TGTGCCAGCAGTGAAGCGCTTCCAGGAACAAGCAATCAGCCCCAGCATTTT.

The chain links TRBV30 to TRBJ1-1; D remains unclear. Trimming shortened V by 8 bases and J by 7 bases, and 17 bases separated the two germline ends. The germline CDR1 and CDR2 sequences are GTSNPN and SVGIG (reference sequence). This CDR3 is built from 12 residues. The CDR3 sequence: CALRTRRGEAFF. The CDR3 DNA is TGTGCCCTTAGAACGAGGCGTGGTGAAGCTTTCTTT. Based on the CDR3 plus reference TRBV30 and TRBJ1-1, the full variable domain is SQTIHQWPATLVQPVGSPLSLECTVEGTSNPNLYWYRQAAGRGLQLLFYSVGIGQISSEVPQNLSASRPQDRQFILSSKKLLLSDSGFYLCALRTRRGEAFFGQGTRLTVV.

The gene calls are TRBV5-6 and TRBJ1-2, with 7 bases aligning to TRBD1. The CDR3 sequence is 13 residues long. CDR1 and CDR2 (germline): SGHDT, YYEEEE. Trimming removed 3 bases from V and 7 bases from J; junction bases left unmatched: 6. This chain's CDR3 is CASSSTGDGGYTF. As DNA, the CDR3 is TGTGCCAGCAGCTCAACAGGGGATGGTGGCTACACCTTC. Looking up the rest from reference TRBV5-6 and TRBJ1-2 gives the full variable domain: DAGVTQSPTHLIKTRGQQVTLRCSPKSGHDTVSWYQQALGQGPQFIFQYYEEEERQRGNFPDRFSGHQFPNYSSELNVNALLLGDSALYLCASSSTGDGGYTFGSGTRLTVV.

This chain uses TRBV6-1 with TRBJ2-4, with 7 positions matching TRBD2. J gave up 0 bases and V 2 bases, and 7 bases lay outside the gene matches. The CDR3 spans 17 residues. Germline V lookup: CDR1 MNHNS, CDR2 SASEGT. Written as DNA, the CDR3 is TGTGCCAGCAGTGAATGGTCCAGCGGGGTAGCCAAAAACATTCAGTACTTC. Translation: CASSEWSSGVAKNIQYF.

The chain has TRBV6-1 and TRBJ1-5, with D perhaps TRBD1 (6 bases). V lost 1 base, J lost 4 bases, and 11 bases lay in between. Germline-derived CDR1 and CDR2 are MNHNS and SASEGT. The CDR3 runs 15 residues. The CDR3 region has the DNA TGTGCCAGCAGTGAAGACAGGGTGGTGAATCAGCCCCAGCATTTT. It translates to CASSEDRVVNQPQHF.

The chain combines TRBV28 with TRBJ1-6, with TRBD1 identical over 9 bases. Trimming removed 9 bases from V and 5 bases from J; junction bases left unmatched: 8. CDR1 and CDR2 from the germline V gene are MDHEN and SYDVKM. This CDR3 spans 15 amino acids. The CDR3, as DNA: TGTGCCAGTGCGGGACAGGGTGTAAATAATTCACCCCTCCACTTT. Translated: CASAGQGVNNSPLHF.

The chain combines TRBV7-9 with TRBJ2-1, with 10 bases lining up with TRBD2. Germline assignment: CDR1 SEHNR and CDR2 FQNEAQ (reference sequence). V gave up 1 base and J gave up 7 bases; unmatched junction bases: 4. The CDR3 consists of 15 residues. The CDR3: CASSLELAGRNEQFF. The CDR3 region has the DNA TGTGCCAGCAGCTTAGAACTAGCGGGACGTAATGAGCAGTTCTTC.

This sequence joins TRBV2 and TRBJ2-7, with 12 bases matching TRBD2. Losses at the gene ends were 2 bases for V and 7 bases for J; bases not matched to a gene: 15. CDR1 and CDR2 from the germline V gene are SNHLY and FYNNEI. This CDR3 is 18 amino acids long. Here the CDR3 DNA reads TGTGCCAGCAGTGAATCCGCCGGGAGACTAGCGGGGGTTCGGGAGCAGTACTTC. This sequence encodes CASSESAGRLAGVREQYF.

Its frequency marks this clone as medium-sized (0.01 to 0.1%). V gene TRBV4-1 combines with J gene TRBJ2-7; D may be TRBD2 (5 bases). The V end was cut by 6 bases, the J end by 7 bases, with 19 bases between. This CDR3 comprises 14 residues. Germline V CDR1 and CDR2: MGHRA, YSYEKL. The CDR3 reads CASREEGSFEEQYF. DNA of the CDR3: TGCGCCAGCAGGGAAGAGGGTTCCTTTGAAGAGCAGTACTTC.

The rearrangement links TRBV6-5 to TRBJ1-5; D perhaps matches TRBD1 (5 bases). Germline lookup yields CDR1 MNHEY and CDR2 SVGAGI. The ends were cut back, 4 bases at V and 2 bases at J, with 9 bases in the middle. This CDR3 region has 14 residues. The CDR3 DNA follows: TGTGCCAGCAGTTCCAGGGCTCGCAATCAGCCCCAGCATTTT. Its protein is CASSSRARNQPQHF.

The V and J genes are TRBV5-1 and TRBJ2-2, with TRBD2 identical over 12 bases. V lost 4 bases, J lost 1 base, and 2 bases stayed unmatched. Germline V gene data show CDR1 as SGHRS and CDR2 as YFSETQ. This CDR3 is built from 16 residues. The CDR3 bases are TGCGCCAGCAGCAGGGGACTAGCGGGGAACACCGGGGAGCTGTTTTTT. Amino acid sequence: CASSRGLAGNTGELFF.

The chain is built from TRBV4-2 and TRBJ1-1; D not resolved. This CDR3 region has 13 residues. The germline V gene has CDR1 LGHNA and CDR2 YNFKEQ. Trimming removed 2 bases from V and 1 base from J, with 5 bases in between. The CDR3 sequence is CASSQTENTEAFF. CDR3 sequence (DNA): TGTGCCAGCAGCCAAACAGAGAACACTGAAGCTTTCTTT.